This record looks at one T cell receptor beta chain sequence and its context. Trimming took 2 bases from V and 3 from J; bases not matched to a gene: 7. This CDR3 is 16 amino acids long. Germline-derived CDR1 and CDR2 are SEHNR and FQNEAQ (reference sequence). The data stem from a study of blood T cell repertoires in COVID-19. Looking at the study overall: Acute-phase and convalescent COVID-19 samples originated in the United States, Italy and Spain. T cells, B-cell-depleted T cells, or PBMCs supplied cDNA or gDNA.

In the study's own analysis: Researchers report that nucleated cell counts were estimated from reference gene primer amplification. Data came from immunoSEQ multiplex PCR; TCRdb stores just in-frame clones and leaves some out. V and J calls and clone size are those listed in that table; D and trimming were worked out from the DNA. The sample lists 130,000 to 150,000 clones, approximately 80% seen once, with roughly 9.2% in the top ten. The rearrangement joins TRBV7-9 to TRBJ2-7; 10 positions match TRBD2. Input material: PBMCs or T cells enriched from blood (not recorded which). This receptor was identified in a man aged 45-60 years who had recovered from COVID-19. The CDR3 coding sequence is TGTGCCAGCAGCTTAACTCCAGCGGGGGGGTTCTACGAGCAGTACTTC. It encodes CASSLTPAGGFYEQYF. The full variable domain, in which reference TRBV7-9 and TRBJ2-7 provide the parts outside the CDR3, is DTGVSQNPRHKITKRGQNVTFRCDPISEHNRLYWYRQTLGQGPEFLTYFQNEAQLEKSRLLSDRFSAERPKGSFSTLEIQRTEQGDSAMYLCASSLTPAGGFYEQYFGPGTRLTVT.